These 3 T cell receptor beta chains share one sample of origin, sequenced in a study of shared clonotypes between healthy human individuals. Assay used: immunoSEQ multiplex PCR; TCRdb lists only in-frame clones, some missing. The sample contains under 600,000 clones, about 79% of which appear only once. The sample taken for sequencing was PBMCs. These receptors were obtained from a woman in her thirties or forties in good health. Some clones in this sample may be carry-over from other donors' samples.

The CDR3 coding sequence is TGTGCCAGCAGTTTATTCCCCGGGAGGGCCAGTCATGAGCAGTTCTTC. Residues: CASSLFPGRASHEQFF. The V and J genes are TRBV27 and TRBJ2-1, with 8 nucleotides matching TRBD2. Germline V lookup: CDR1 MNHEY, CDR2 SMNVEV (reference sequence). CDR3 length: 16 residues. Trimming cost V 1 base and J 8 bases; bases outside gene matches: 10.

The chain uses TRBV11-3 and TRBJ2-2, with 7 bases lining up with TRBD1. The germline V gene encodes CDR1 SGHNT and CDR2 YENEEA. The CDR3 totals 16 residues. The J segment lost 3 bases and the V segment lost 1 base, leaving 5 bases of the junction unmatched. CDR3 coding DNA: TGTGCCAGCAGCTTAGGGGTCGGGACAGACACCGGGGAGCTGTTTTTT. This gives the protein CASSLGVGTDTGELFF.

CDR3 coding DNA: TGTGCCAGCAGCTTAGCGGGGGGGTACACCGGGGAGCTGTTTTTT. Protein: CASSLAGGYTGELFF. The chain employs TRBV7-2 and TRBJ2-2; TRBD2 matches 7 bases. CDR1 SGHTA and CDR2 FQGNSA come from the germline V gene. The CDR3 is 15 amino acids. J lost 3 bases, V lost 0 bases, and 1 base had no gene match. The full variable domain, completed using reference TRBV7-2 and TRBJ2-2, is GAGVSQSPSNKVTEKGKDVELRCDPISGHTALYWYRQSLGQGLEFLIYFQGNSAPDKSGLPSDRFSAERTGGSVSTLTIQRTQQEDSAVYLCASSLAGGYTGELFFGEGSRLTVL.